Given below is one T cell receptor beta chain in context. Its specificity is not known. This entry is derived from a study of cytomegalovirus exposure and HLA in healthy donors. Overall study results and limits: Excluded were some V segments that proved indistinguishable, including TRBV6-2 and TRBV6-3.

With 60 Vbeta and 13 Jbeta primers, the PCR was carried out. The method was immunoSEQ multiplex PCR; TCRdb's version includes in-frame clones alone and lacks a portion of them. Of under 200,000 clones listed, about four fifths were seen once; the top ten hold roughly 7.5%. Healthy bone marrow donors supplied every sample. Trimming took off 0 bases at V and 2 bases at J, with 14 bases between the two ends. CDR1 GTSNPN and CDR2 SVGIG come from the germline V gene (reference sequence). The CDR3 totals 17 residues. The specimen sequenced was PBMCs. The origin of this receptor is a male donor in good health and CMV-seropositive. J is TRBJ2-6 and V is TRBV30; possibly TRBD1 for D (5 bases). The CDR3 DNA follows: TGTGCCTGGAGTGTAGGGCAGGGCTCGCCTGGGGCCAACGTCCTGACTTTC. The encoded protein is CAWSVGQGSPGANVLTF.